Listed below are T cell receptor beta chains from one sample, sequenced in a study of cytomegalovirus exposure and HLA in healthy donors. Using immunoSEQ multiplex PCR, the repertoire was profiled, and TCRdb retains in-frame clones only, with some absent. The sample yields about 93,000 clones, around 78% seen once. The specimen sequenced was PBMCs. The receptor source for this set is a man between 25 and 39 years old in good health and CMV-seronegative. CDR3s include the opening cysteine and the closing phenylalanine or tryptophan. A D gene is named only where the DNA matches it firmly. Some rows mark clone size as missing; the rest say once, few, many or name a class of expanded clone.

CDR3aa,CDR3nt,d_gene,v_gene,j_gene,abundance
CASSHRITYEQYF,TGTGCCAGCAGCCACAGGATTACCTACGAGCAGTACTTC,-,TRBV5-8,TRBJ2-7,-
CASSEGLAGYQETQYF,TGTGCCAGCAGCGAGGGACTAGCGGGGTACCAAGAGACCCAGTACTTC,TRBD2,TRBV2,TRBJ2-5,-
CASSIALRGQGYGYTF,TGTGCCAGTAGTATAGCTCTTCGGGGACAGGGGTATGGCTACACCTTC,TRBD1,TRBV19,TRBJ1-2,-
CASSYLTSGVPVTGNEQFF,TGTGCCAGCAGCTACCTCACTAGCGGGGTCCCCGTTACGGGGAATGAGCAGTTCTTC,TRBD2,TRBV5-8,TRBJ2-1,-
CASEGLAGKQFF,TGTGCCAGTGAAGGACTAGCGGGTAAGCAGTTCTTC,TRBD2,TRBV6-1,TRBJ2-1,-
CASSQGGQGGYNEQFF,TGTGCCAGCAGCCAGGGTGGGCAGGGGGGATACAATGAGCAGTTCTTC,-,TRBV5-4,TRBJ2-1,once
CASSEWEVAGQYLYEQYF,TGTGCCAGCAGTGAATGGGAAGTGGCGGGCCAGTACCTCTACGAGCAGTACTTC,-,TRBV6-1,TRBJ2-7,-
CASSIGRGDTEAFF,TGTGCCAGTAGTATAGGGCGCGGGGACACTGAAGCTTTCTTT,-,TRBV19,TRBJ1-1,-
CSVGRDIRNEQFF,TGCAGCGTTGGCAGGGACATTAGGAATGAGCAGTTCTTC,-,TRBV29-1,TRBJ2-1,-
CASSLAGRTGEGPEAFF,TGTGCCAGCAGTTTAGCGGGCCGGACAGGGGAAGGCCCTGAAGCTTTCTTT,TRBD1,TRBV28,TRBJ1-1,-
CAISVYREPQETQYF,TGTGCCATCAGTGTCTACAGGGAACCCCAAGAGACCCAGTACTTC,-,TRBV10-3,TRBJ2-5,-
CATPPRVAGSTDTQYF,TGTGCCACCCCGCCGAGGGTAGCGGGGAGCACAGATACGCAGTATTTT,TRBD2,TRBV6-4,TRBJ2-3,once
CASSRRRDRDSHEQFF,TGTGCCAGCAGTCGCCGTCGGGACAGGGATAGCCATGAGCAGTTCTTC,TRBD1,TRBV25-1,TRBJ2-1,once